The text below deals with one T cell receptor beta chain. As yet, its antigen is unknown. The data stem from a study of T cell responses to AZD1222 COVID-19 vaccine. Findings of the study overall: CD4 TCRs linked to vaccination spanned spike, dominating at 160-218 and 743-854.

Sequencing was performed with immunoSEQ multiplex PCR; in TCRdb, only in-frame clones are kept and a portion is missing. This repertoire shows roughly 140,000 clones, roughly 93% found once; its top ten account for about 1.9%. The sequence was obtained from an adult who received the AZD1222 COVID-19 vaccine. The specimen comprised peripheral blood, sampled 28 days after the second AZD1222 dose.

CDR3 residues: CASSLVNPYQGAYGYTF. CDR3 coding DNA: TGTGCCAGCAGCTTAGTAAATCCCTACCAGGGGGCGTATGGCTACACCTTC. V usage is TRBV7-9 and J usage is TRBJ1-2; TRBD1 aligns across 8 bases. Germline loops: CDR1 SEHNR, CDR2 FQNEAQ (reference sequence). Unmatched junction bases numbered 12, after V lost 1 base and J lost 5 bases. This CDR3 spans 17 amino acids.